The clone carrying this TCR beta chain was seen a handful of times. Its antigen is unidentified. Via MiXCR, TCRdb re-called the 5' RACE reads, giving one row per CDR3 protein. This table has under 550,000 distinct CDR3 sequences, 21% appearing once. This sample is part of a study of T cells after yellow fever vaccination. Trimming removed 3 bases from V and 2 bases from J, with 18 bases in between. Germline CDR1 and CDR2: SGHRS and YFSETQ. The CDR3 contains 18 residues. Study-level points and caveats: The booster response re-showed most primary clones: about 96% CD4, approximately 90% CD8. A secondary response was less intense yet reached its peak sooner, at day 5 versus 15. Overall, a small share of clonotypes was seen in both CD4 and CD8 compartments. Highly abundant clonotypes carried over from the bulk population could end up in FACS-sorted repertoires as contaminants.

This specimen was PBMCs, taken roughly 20 days after the first yellow fever vaccination. This sequence was found in a man aged 18 to 30 who received the YFV17D yellow fever vaccine. This rearrangement joins TRBV5-1 to TRBJ2-6; weak D call: TRBD1 (6 bases). Here the CDR3 reads CASSSVSLGAAGANVLTF. The CDR3 bases are TGCGCCAGCAGCTCAGTGTCCCTGGGGGCGGCTGGGGCCAACGTCCTGACTTTC.